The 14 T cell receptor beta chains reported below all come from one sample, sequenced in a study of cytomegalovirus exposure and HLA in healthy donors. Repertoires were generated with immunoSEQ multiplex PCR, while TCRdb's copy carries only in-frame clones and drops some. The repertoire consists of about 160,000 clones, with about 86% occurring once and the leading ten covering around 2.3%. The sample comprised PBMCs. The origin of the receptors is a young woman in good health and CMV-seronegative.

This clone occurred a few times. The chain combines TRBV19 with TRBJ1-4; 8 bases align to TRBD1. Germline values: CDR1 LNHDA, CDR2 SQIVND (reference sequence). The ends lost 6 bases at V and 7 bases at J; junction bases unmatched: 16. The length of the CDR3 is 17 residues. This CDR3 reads CASSTAQGAGGPEKLFF. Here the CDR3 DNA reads TGTGCCAGTAGCACCGCCCAGGGGGCAGGGGGCCCTGAAAAACTGTTTTTT.

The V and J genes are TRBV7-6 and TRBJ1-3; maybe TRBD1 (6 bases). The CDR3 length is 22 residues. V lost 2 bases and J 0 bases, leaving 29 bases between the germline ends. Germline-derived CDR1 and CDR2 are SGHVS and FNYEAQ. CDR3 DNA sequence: TGTGCCAGCAGCTTACCGAAAACAGGGTCTACCTACCCCTTCGACTCTGGAAACACCATATATTTT. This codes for CASSLPKTGSTYPFDSGNTIYF. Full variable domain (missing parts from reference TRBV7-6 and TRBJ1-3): GAGVSQSPRYKVTKRGQDVALRCDPISGHVSLYWYRQALGQGPEFLTYFNYEAQQDKSGLPNDRFSAERPEGSISTLTIQRTEQRDSAMYRCASSLPKTGSTYPFDSGNTIYFGEGSWLTVV.

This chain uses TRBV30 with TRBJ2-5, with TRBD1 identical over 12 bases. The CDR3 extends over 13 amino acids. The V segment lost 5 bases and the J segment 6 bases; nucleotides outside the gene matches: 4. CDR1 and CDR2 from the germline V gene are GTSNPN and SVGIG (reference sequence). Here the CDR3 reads CAWGTGGGKTQYF. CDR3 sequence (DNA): TGTGCCTGGGGGACAGGGGGCGGGAAGACCCAGTACTTC.

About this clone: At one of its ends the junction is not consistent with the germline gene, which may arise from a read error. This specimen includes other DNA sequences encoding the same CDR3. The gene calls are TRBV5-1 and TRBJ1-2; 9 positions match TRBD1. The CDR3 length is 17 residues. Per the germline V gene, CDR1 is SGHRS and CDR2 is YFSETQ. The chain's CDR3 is CASSLGDRDTANYGYTF. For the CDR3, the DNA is TGCGCCAGCAGCTTGGGGGACAGGGATACAGCTAACTATGGCTACACTTTC.

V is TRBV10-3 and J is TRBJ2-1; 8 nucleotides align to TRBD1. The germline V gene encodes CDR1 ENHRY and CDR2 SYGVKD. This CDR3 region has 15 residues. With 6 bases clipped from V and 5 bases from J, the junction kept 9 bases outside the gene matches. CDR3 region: CAISTGTGINNEQFF. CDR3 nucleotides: TGTGCCATCAGCACCGGGACAGGCATCAACAATGAGCAGTTCTTC.

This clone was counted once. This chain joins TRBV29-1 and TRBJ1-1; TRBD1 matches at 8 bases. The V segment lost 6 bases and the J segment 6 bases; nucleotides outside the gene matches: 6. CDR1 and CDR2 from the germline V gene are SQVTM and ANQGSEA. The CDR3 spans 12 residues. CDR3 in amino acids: CSVLDRGAEAFF. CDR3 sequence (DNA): TGCAGCGTACTTGACAGGGGCGCTGAAGCTTTCTTT.

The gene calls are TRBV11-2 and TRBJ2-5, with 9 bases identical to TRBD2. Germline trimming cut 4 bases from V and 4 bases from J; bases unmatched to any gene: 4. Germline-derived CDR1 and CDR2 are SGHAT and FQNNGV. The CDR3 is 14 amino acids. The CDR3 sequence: CASSYNSGRETQYF. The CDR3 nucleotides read TGTGCCAGCAGCTACAATAGCGGGAGAGAGACCCAGTACTTC.

CDR3 DNA sequence: TGTGCCAGCAGTTCCAGTGGACTAGGGGCCGGGGAGCTGTTTTTT. Its protein is CASSSSGLGAGELFF. The V gene is TRBV27, the J gene TRBJ2-2; TRBD2 matches at 7 bases. The CDR3 runs 15 residues. V shed 4 bases and J 6 bases; nucleotides not matched to a gene: 8. Germline V CDR1 and CDR2: MNHEY, SMNVEV (reference sequence).

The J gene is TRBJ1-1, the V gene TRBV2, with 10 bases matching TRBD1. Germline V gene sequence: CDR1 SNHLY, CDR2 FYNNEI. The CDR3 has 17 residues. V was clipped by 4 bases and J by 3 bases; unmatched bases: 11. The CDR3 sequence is CASSGSGTGVGDTEAFF. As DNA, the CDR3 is TGTGCCAGCAGTGGATCCGGGACAGGGGTAGGGGACACTGAAGCTTTCTTT.

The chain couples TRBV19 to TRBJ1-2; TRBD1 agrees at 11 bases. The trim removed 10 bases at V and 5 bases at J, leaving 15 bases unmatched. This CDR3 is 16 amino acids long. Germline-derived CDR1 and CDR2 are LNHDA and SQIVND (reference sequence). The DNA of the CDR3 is TGTGCCACCAAAGGGGGACAGGGGGACCAAGTTTATGGCTACACCTTC. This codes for CATKGGQGDQVYGYTF.

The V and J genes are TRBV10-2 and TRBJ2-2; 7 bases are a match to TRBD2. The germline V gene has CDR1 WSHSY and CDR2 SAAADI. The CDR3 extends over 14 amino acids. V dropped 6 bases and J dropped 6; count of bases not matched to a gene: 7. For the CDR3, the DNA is TGCGCCAGCAGACGGGACTATCTAGCCGGGGAGCTGTTTTTT. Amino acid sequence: CASRRDYLAGELFF.

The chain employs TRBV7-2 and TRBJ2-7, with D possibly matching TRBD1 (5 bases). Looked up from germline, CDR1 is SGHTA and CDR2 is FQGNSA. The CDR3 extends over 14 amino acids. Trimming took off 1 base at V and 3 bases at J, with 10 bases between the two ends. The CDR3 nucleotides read TGTGCCAGCAGCTTAGGGCAGGGTATCTACGAGCAGTACTTC. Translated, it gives CASSLGQGIYEQYF.

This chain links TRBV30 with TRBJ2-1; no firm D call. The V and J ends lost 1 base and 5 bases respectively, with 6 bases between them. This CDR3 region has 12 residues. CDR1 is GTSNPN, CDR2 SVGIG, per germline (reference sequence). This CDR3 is CAWSETDNEQFF. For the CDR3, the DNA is TGTGCCTGGAGTGAAACGGACAATGAGCAGTTCTTC.

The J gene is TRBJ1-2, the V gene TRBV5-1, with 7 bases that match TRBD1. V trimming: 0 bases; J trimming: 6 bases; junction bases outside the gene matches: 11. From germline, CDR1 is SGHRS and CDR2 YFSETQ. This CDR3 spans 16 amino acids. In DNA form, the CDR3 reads TGCGCCAGCAGCTTGGCCAGTGTACAGGGGTGGGATGGCTACACCTTC. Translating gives CASSLASVQGWDGYTF. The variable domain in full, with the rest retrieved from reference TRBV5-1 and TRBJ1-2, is KAGVTQTPRYLIKTRGQQVTLSCSPISGHRSVSWYQQTPGQGLQFLFEYFSETQRNKGNFPGRFSGRQFSNSRSEMNVSTLELGDSALYLCASSLASVQGWDGYTFGSGTRLTVV.